This record concerns one T cell receptor (beta chain) sequence. It may be a read error: a sequence one base away is much more abundant. The data are from a study of early T cells in non-severe SARS-CoV-2 infection. The CDR3 is made up of 13 amino acids. Germline lookup yields CDR1 SQVTM and CDR2 ANQGSEA. The TCR library protocol was used to attach unique molecular identifiers. These identifiers were attached to individual cDNA molecules. MiXCR, run by TCRdb on the 5' RACE reads, gives a single entry per CDR3 protein. The sample records 65,000 to 85,000 distinct CDR3 sequences, about a sixth being singletons.

What was sequenced was whole blood. This clonotype was sampled from an adult who was a healthcare worker with PCR-confirmed SARS-CoV-2 infection or an uninfected control (not recorded which). V and J are TRBV29-1 and TRBJ1-1; 9 bases match TRBD1. The CDR3 sequence: CSADRDRATEAIF. The CDR3 DNA reads as TGCAGCGCCGACCGGGACAGGGCGACTGAAGCTATCTTT.